A single sample is the source of the 27 T cell receptor beta chains below, sequenced in a study of cytomegalovirus exposure and HLA in healthy donors. The PCR ran on 60 Vbeta and 13 Jbeta primers. TCRdb keeps only in-frame clones here, not all; method: immunoSEQ multiplex PCR. Counted here are about 40,000 clones, approximately 82% occurring once; the ten biggest clones make up about 10%. Sample: PBMCs. The origin of the receptors is a woman aged 18-29 years in good health and CMV-seropositive.

The genes are TRBV28 and TRBJ1-1; D perhaps matches TRBD1 (5 bases). The V gene lost 4 bases and the J gene lost 5 bases, with 23 bases spanning the gap. This CDR3 region has 17 residues. Per the germline V gene, CDR1 is MDHEN and CDR2 is SYDVKM. CDR3 amino acids: CASSSGELAGVGTEAFF. CDR3 DNA sequence: TGTGCCAGCAGTTCGGGGGAGTTAGCGGGGGTCGGTACTGAAGCTTTCTTT.

CDR3 in amino acids: CASSLARGTFEKLFF. The CDR3 DNA reads as TGCGCCAGCAGCTTGGCCAGGGGGACTTTTGAAAAACTGTTTTTT. The chain has TRBV5-1 and TRBJ1-4, with 7 bases matching TRBD1. This CDR3 spans 15 amino acids. V shed 0 bases, J shed 7 bases, and the junction held 6 bases outside the gene matches. Germline V gene sequence: CDR1 SGHRS, CDR2 YFSETQ.

The chain has TRBV4-3 and TRBJ1-2; TRBD1 is a possible D gene (5 bases). The CDR3 sequence is 14 residues long. V lost 0 bases to trimming and J lost 7 bases, with 12 bases between them. CDR1 and CDR2 from the germline V gene are LGHNA and YSLEER. DNA of the CDR3: TGCGCCAGCAGCCAAGACGGGGGATCGGGTGGCTACACCTTC. This sequence encodes CASSQDGGSGGYTF.

The rearrangement joins TRBV19 to TRBJ2-7; D is perhaps TRBD1 (6 bases). V was clipped by 5 bases and J by 0 bases, with 14 bases between them. Per the germline V gene, CDR1 is LNHDA and CDR2 is SQIVND (reference sequence). The CDR3 is 15 amino acids. The DNA of the CDR3 is TGTGCCAGTAGTCCCGGTCAGGGGTCCTCCTACGAGCAGTACTTC. Protein sequence: CASSPGQGSSYEQYF. Together with reference TRBV19 and TRBJ2-7, the CDR3 gives the full variable domain: DGGITQSPKYLFRKEGQNVTLSCEQNLNHDAMYWYRQDPGQGLRLIYYSQIVNDFQKGDIAEGYSVSREKKESFPLTVTSAQKNPTAFYLCASSPGQGSSYEQYFGPGTRLTVT.

This clone was detected only a few times. In nucleotides, the CDR3 is TGTGCCAGCAGCTTGTTGGGCTCGACAATGAACACTGAAGCTTTCTTT. It encodes CASSLLGSTMNTEAFF. This chain connects TRBV5-6 to TRBJ1-1; no clear D. This CDR3 comprises 16 residues. The V and J ends lost 1 base and 0 bases respectively, with 13 bases between them. Germline CDR1 SGHDT, CDR2 YYEEEE.

This chain uses TRBV6-4 with TRBJ2-3; 10 positions agree with TRBD2. J was trimmed by 0 bases and V by 7 bases; bases with no gene match: 13. This CDR3 comprises 18 residues. The germline V gene has CDR1 MRHNA and CDR2 SNTAGT. The CDR3 is CASTQWGSGRESTDTQYF. The CDR3 bases are TGTGCCAGCACCCAATGGGGGAGCGGGAGGGAGAGCACAGATACGCAGTATTTT.

The chain combines TRBV7-3 with TRBJ1-6; 10 bases are a match to TRBD1. CDR3 length equals 15 residues. The V segment lost 0 bases and the J segment 7 bases; nucleotides outside the gene matches: 0. Germline lookup yields CDR1 SGHTA and CDR2 FQGTGA. CDR3 DNA sequence: TGTGCCAGCAGCTTAACGGGACAGGGGAATTCACCCCTCCACTTT. Amino acids: CASSLTGQGNSPLHF.

The rearrangement uses TRBV4-1 and TRBJ2-1; a possible D gene is TRBD2 (5 bases). Germline V gives CDR1 MGHRA, CDR2 YSYEKL. Trimming shortened V by 4 bases and J by 8 bases, and 15 bases separated the two germline ends. CDR3 length equals 14 residues. As DNA, the CDR3 is TGCGCCAGCAGCCGCGGGTTGTTGGCCGATGAGCAGTTCTTC. Residues: CASSRGLLADEQFF.

This clone was detected a few times. The gene calls are TRBV27 and TRBJ2-5; the D gene is possibly TRBD2 (6 bases). The CDR3 totals 14 residues. Trimming took off 4 bases at V and 5 bases at J, with 14 bases between the two ends. The germline V gene encodes CDR1 MNHEY and CDR2 SMNVEV (reference sequence). CDR3 amino acids: CASSSLGLWETQYF. The CDR3 DNA reads as TGTGCCAGCAGTTCCCTTGGACTATGGGAGACCCAGTACTTC.

The V call is TRBV6-5, the J call TRBJ1-1, with 9 bases aligning to TRBD1. This CDR3 has 15 residues. Germline CDR1 MNHEY, CDR2 SVGAGI. With V trimmed by 6 bases and J by 1 base, 6 bases remained unmatched. CDR3 in amino acids: CASRKQGAKNTEAFF. The DNA for the CDR3 is TGTGCCAGCAGGAAACAGGGGGCAAAGAACACTGAAGCTTTCTTT.

The gene calls are TRBV28 and TRBJ2-7; TRBD2 agrees at 12 bases. V lost 2 bases and J lost 13; bases outside the gene matches: 12. CDR1 is MDHEN, CDR2 SYDVKM, per germline. The CDR3 runs to 15 residues. CDR3 region: CASSLGTSGLGRKYF. CDR3 coding DNA: TGTGCCAGCAGTTTAGGGACTAGCGGGCTGGGGAGGAAATACTTC.

V is TRBV7-6 and J is TRBJ2-5, with D maybe TRBD1 (6 bases). V lost 5 bases to trimming and J lost 7 bases, with 17 bases between them. Germline-derived CDR1 and CDR2 are SGHVS and FNYEAQ. The CDR3 is 14 residues long. CDR3 sequence reads: CASSPLDSGVTQYF. The CDR3 DNA sequence: TGTGCCAGCAGCCCCCTCGACTCAGGGGTGACCCAGTACTTC. Combining the CDR3 with reference TRBV7-6 and TRBJ2-5 gives the whole variable domain GAGVSQSPRYKVTKRGQDVALRCDPISGHVSLYWYRQALGQGPEFLTYFNYEAQQDKSGLPNDRFSAERPEGSISTLTIQRTEQRDSAMYRCASSPLDSGVTQYFGPGTRLLVL.

The V and J genes are TRBV6-1 and TRBJ2-7, with D possibly TRBD2 on 6 matching bases. The length of the CDR3 is 15 residues. V was cut by 7 bases and J by 7 bases, with 23 bases left in between. Germline CDR1 and CDR2: MNHNS and SASEGT. The CDR3 loop is CASNLLGDSAREQYF. CDR3 DNA sequence: TGTGCCAGCAATCTCCTTGGGGACTCCGCACGGGAGCAGTACTTC.

CDR3 amino acids: CASSVSRAGFSYEQYF. The CDR3, as DNA: TGTGCCAGCTCAGTCAGCCGAGCGGGTTTCTCCTACGAGCAGTACTTC. The rearrangement uses TRBV18 and TRBJ2-7; TRBD2 is a possible D gene (6 bases). CDR3 length equals 16 residues. Per germline, CDR1 KGHSH and CDR2 LQKENI. The V gene lost 5 bases and the J gene lost 0 bases, with 17 bases spanning the gap.

Details on this clone: An end of the junction does not agree with germline; a read error may underlie this. The V gene is TRBV7-7, the J gene TRBJ1-1; TRBD1 might be the D (5 bases). The CDR3 contains 16 residues. In germline, CDR1 is SSHAT, CDR2 FNYEAQ (reference sequence). The CDR3 nucleotides are TGTGCTAGCAGCCCATGGGGGGATCAGCTGAACACTGAAGCTTTCTTT. Translated, it gives CASSPWGDQLNTEAFF.

The rearrangement uses TRBV19 and TRBJ2-4, with D perhaps matching TRBD1 (6 bases). The length of the CDR3 is 12 residues. In germline, CDR1 is LNHDA, CDR2 SQIVND (reference sequence). V lost 9 bases, J lost 2 bases, and 8 bases lay in between. The CDR3, as DNA: TGTGCCAGCAGGGGATCCAAAAACATTCAGTACTTC. This translates into CASRGSKNIQYF.

This chain uses TRBV7-9 with TRBJ2-1, with TRBD2 matching over 7 bases. Germline-derived CDR1 and CDR2 are SEHNR and FQNEAQ (reference sequence). The CDR3 has 16 residues. J gave up 5 bases and V 4 bases, and 11 bases lay outside the gene matches. As DNA, the CDR3 is TGTGCCAGCAGCTCCAAACTAGCGAAGATGAACAATGAGCAGTTCTTC. Its translation: CASSSKLAKMNNEQFF.

The chain combines TRBV18 with TRBJ2-7; 14 bases are a match to TRBD2. This CDR3 region has 16 residues. Germline CDR1 and CDR2: KGHSH and LQKENI. V lost 0 bases and J lost 7; bases outside the gene matches: 5. The CDR3 sequence: CASSPPLGLAGGEQYF. For the CDR3, the DNA is TGTGCCAGCTCACCACCGTTAGGACTAGCGGGAGGTGAGCAGTACTTC.

This chain joins TRBV29-1 and TRBJ2-7; 10 nucleotides agree with TRBD1. The CDR3 has 14 residues. The trim removed 5 bases at V and 4 bases at J, leaving 8 bases unmatched. Germline CDR1 SQVTM, CDR2 ANQGSEA. The CDR3 protein is CSVRTGGSKYEQYF. CDR3 coding DNA: TGCAGCGTTCGGACAGGGGGTAGTAAGTACGAGCAGTACTTC.

The rearrangement links TRBV28 to TRBJ2-5; D is perhaps TRBD2 (5 bases). The DNA end favors TRBJ2-7, so the J call may be wrong. The CDR3 is made up of 13 amino acids. In germline, CDR1 is MDHEN, CDR2 SYDVKM. The CDR3 DNA reads TGTGCCAGCCTGGCGGGCAGCTCCTACGAGCAGTACTTC. Amino acid sequence: CASLAGSSYEQYF.

In regard to this clone: Sequence at one end of the junction differs from germline and may be a read error. The chain couples TRBV7-7 to TRBJ2-5; a weak D match, TRBD2 (7 bases). Germline CDR1 SSHAT, CDR2 FNYEAQ (reference sequence). CDR3 size: 16 residues. Written as DNA, the CDR3 is TGTGCTAGCAGCCTCGGGGGGCGGGTAACTGGAGAGACCCAGTACTTC. Translating gives CASSLGGRVTGETQYF. Variable domain in full (rest from reference TRBV7-7 and TRBJ2-5): GAGVSQSPRYKVTKRGQDVTLRCDPISSHATLYWYQQALGQGPEFLTYFNYEAQPDKSGLPSDRFSAERPEGSISTLTIQRTEQRDSAMYRCASSLGGRVTGETQYFGPGTRLLVL.

This clone was seen just once. The rearrangement uses TRBV28 and TRBJ2-1; D possibly corresponds to TRBD1 (6 bases). Germline CDR1 and CDR2: MDHEN and SYDVKM. CDR3 size: 14 residues. V lost 5 bases and J lost 8, with 16 bases in between. The CDR3 protein is CASSNREVWDEQFF. CDR3 sequence (DNA): TGTGCCAGCAGTAACAGGGAAGTCTGGGATGAGCAGTTCTTC. The variable domain in full, completed from reference TRBV28 and TRBJ2-1, reads DVKVTQSSRYLVKRTGEKVFLECVQDMDHENMFWYRQDPGLGLRLIYFSYDVKMKEKGDIPEGYSVSREKKERFSLILESASTNQTSMYLCASSNREVWDEQFFGPGTRLTVL.

The chain joins TRBV27 to TRBJ2-5; D might be TRBD1 (6 bases). The tail of the sequence fits TRBJ2-7 better, so the J call may be wrong. The CDR3 loop spans 14 amino acids. Germline V CDR1 and CDR2: MNHEY, SMNVEV (reference sequence). The CDR3 loop reads CASSFRGTSYEQYF. The CDR3 nucleotides are TGTGCCAGCAGTTTCAGGGGTACTTCCTACGAGCAGTACTTC.

The chain recombines TRBV28 with TRBJ2-6, with 7 bases aligning to TRBD1. Germline CDR1 is MDHEN and CDR2 is SYDVKM. The J segment lost 0 bases and the V segment lost 6 bases, leaving 11 bases of the junction unmatched. This CDR3 region has 18 residues. DNA for the CDR3: TGTGCCAGCAGGAACCGGGACAGTTTTTTCTCTGGGGCCAACGTCCTGACTTTC. It yields the protein CASRNRDSFFSGANVLTF.

This clone has just one count. The genes are TRBV5-1 and TRBJ2-7; 9 nucleotides agree with TRBD1. The V segment lost 4 bases and the J segment 4 bases; nucleotides outside the gene matches: 9. The CDR3 runs 15 residues. The V gene's germline CDR1 is SGHRS and CDR2 YFSETQ. CDR3 protein: CASSLPGQGRYEQYF. The CDR3 nucleotides read TGCGCCAGCAGCCTGCCGGGACAGGGAAGGTACGAGCAGTACTTC.

The V call is TRBV6-5, the J call TRBJ1-1; 7 bases line up with TRBD1. The CDR3 runs 14 residues. Germline V gene lookup returns CDR1 MNHEY and CDR2 SVGAGI. J gave up 5 bases and V 4 bases, and 7 bases lay outside the gene matches. CDR3 nucleotide sequence: TGTGCCAGCAGTTTCTTTAGGGGGCGAACTGAAGCTTTCTTT. Protein: CASSFFRGRTEAFF.

This clone came up once. V and J are TRBV7-2 and TRBJ1-1, with TRBD1 matching 7 bases. J lost 1 base, V lost 5 bases, and 7 bases had no gene match. Looked up from germline, CDR1 is SGHTA and CDR2 is FQGNSA. The CDR3 runs 15 residues. CDR3 in DNA: TGTGCCAGCAGCCGGAAAGGGACAGCGAACACTGAAGCTTTCTTT. Translated: CASSRKGTANTEAFF.